What follows describes a single T cell receptor (beta chain). Its specificity is unknown. Some clones are missing from TCRdb's copy, which holds only in-frame ones; the method was immunoSEQ multiplex PCR. This table has about 2.4 million clones, roughly 93% appearing once. The germline gives CDR1 MNHEY, CDR2 SVGAGI. The CDR3 runs 15 residues. V lost 6 bases to trimming and J lost 0 bases; unmatched junction nucleotides: 5. This specimen comes from a study of shared clonotypes between healthy human individuals. Study-level background: Researchers assigned three CD4 naive, three CD4 memory, two CD8 naive and one CD8 memory plate to each donor. Study-wide points: In general, naive subsets displayed greater estimated richness than memory subsets did.

The TCR originated in a man between 18 and 29 years old in good health. Some clones in this sample may be carry-over from other donors' samples. Sequencing was done on a sample of naive CD4+ T cells from PBMCs. Subset in this sample: CD45RA+ positively selected. The V call is TRBV6-5, the J call TRBJ2-4; 7 bases align to TRBD1. The CDR3 region is CASRRTGPAKNIQYF. CDR3 coding DNA: TGTGCCAGCAGACGGACAGGCCCAGCCAAAAACATTCAGTACTTC.